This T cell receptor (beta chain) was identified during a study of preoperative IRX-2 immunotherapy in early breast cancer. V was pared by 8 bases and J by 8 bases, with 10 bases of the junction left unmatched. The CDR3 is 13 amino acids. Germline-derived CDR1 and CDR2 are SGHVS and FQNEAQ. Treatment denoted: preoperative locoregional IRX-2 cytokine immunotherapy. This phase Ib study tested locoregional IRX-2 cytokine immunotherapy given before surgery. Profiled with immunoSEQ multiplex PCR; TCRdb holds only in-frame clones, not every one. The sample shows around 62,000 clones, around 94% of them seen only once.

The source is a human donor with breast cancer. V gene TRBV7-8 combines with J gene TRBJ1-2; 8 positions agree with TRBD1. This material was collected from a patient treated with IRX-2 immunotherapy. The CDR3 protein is CASGASRDRGYTF. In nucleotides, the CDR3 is TGTGCCAGCGGGGCCTCCCGGGACAGGGGCTACACCTTC.